This TCR beta chain was obtained from a study of cytomegalovirus exposure and HLA in healthy donors. V gave up 7 bases and J gave up 1 base, with 14 bases separating them. The V gene's germline CDR1 is SNHLY and CDR2 FYNNEI. The CDR3 has 14 residues. The method was immunoSEQ multiplex PCR; TCRdb's version includes in-frame clones alone and lacks a portion of them. The data show 150,000 to 200,000 clones, approximately 88% seen once. The study drew the donors from its roughly 120-subject validation cohort, separate from the approximately 700-subject first cohort. Study conclusions and caveats: The listing of roughly 160 TCR beta chains classed them as cytomegalovirus-associated. A few chains tied to CMV proved CMV antigen-specific in vitro.

Comment on this clone: What it binds is unknown. Different DNA sequences within this sample yield the same CDR3.

The rearrangement uses TRBV2 and TRBJ2-7, with D tentatively TRBD2 (5 bases). The specimen was PBMCs. The TCR sequence derives from a man aged 18 to 35 in good health and CMV-seropositive. In DNA form, the CDR3 reads TGTGCCAGCAACGGTGGGAGTTCATCCTACGAGCAGTACTTC. Translating gives CASNGGSSSYEQYF. Full variable domain (outside the CDR3, taken from reference TRBV2 and TRBJ2-7): EPEVTQTPSHQVTQMGQEVILRCVPISNHLYFYWYRQILGQKVEFLVSFYNNEISEKSEIFDDQFSVERPDGSNFTLKIRSTKLEDSAMYFCASNGGSSSYEQYFGPGTRLTVT.